The rows below give T cell receptor beta chains drawn from one sample of a study of blood T cell repertoires in COVID-19. Clones were read by immunoSEQ multiplex PCR, and TCRdb kept only the in-frame ones, dropping some. The sample records 200,000 to 250,000 clones, more than 70% being singletons. Sequenced material: peripheral blood. These receptors originate from a woman between 35 and 50 years old who had recovered from COVID-19. Both conserved end residues are part of each CDR3. A D gene is named only where the DNA matches it firmly. The size entry is marked missing in some rows and otherwise reads once, few, many or a size class.

V gene	J gene	D gene	clone size	CDR3 protein	CDR3 DNA
TRBV11-2	TRBJ2-7	TRBD1	-	CASSYRDRDAYEQYF	TGTGCCAGCAGCTACCGGGACAGGGACGCCTACGAGCAGTACTTC
TRBV7-8	TRBJ2-7	TRBD1	once	CASSLARTGGEQYF	TGTGCCAGCAGCTTAGCCCGGACAGGGGGCGAGCAGTACTTC
TRBV19	TRBJ2-3	-	-	CASRDKGTDTQYF	TGTGCCAGCCGGGACAAAGGCACAGATACGCAGTATTTT
TRBV12-3/TRBV12-4	TRBJ1-5	-	once	CASSPGPGQPQHF	TGTGCCAGCAGCCCCGGACCAGGGCAGCCCCAGCATTTT
TRBV6-5	TRBJ2-7	TRBD1	-	CASSKDRGPQEQYF	TGTGCCAGCAGTAAGGACAGGGGGCCGCAAGAGCAGTACTTC
TRBV18	TRBJ2-6	-	-	CASSPAGVANVLTF	TGTGCCAGCTCTCCCGCAGGGGTGGCCAACGTCCTGACTTTC
TRBV6-4	TRBJ2-3	-	-	CASSEGLLTDTQYF	TGTGCCAGCAGCGAGGGACTTCTCACAGATACGCAGTATTTT
TRBV19	TRBJ1-2	-	-	CASSIDLPRPLTF	TGTGCCAGTAGTATAGATCTACCCCGTCCGCTTACCTTC
TRBV6-2/TRBV6-3	TRBJ1-2	-	-	CASSYPSYGYTF	TGTGCCAGCAGTTACCCCAGCTATGGCTACACCTTC
TRBV28	TRBJ2-2	TRBD2	-	CASKLAGVGTGELFF	TGTGCCAGCAAACTAGCGGGGGTGGGCACCGGGGAGCTGTTTTTT
TRBV19	TRBJ2-1	TRBD2	-	CASSISSGNEQFF	TGTGCCAGTAGTATATCTAGCGGCAATGAGCAGTTCTTC
TRBV3-1/TRBV3-2	TRBJ2-1	-	-	CASSQDRLLYNEQFF	TGTGCCAGCAGCCAAGATCGACTTTTATACAATGAGCAGTTCTTC
TRBV10-3	TRBJ2-5	-	-	CAISESRETQYF	TGTGCCATCAGTGAGTCGAGGGAGACCCAGTACTTC
TRBV7-2	TRBJ1-2	-	few	CASSPRGGLQSFYGYTF	TGTGCCAGCAGCCCCCGTGGGGGACTTCAGTCCTTCTATGGCTACACCTTC
TRBV15	TRBJ2-5	-	-	CATSRGAAGETQYF	TGTGCCACCAGCAGAGGGGCAGCCGGAGAGACCCAGTACTTC
TRBV7-2	TRBJ1-5	TRBD1	-	CASSSGQGVGSNQPQHF	TGTGCCAGCAGCTCGGGACAGGGTGTCGGTAGCAATCAGCCCCAGCATTTT
TRBV3-1/TRBV3-2	TRBJ2-1	TRBD2	-	CASSPLIDLWGLAGNEQFF	TGTGCCAGCAGCCCCCTGATCGACCTATGGGGACTAGCGGGTAATGAGCAGTTCTTC
TRBV6-5	TRBJ2-5	TRBD2	-	CASSYHPGTRGETQYF	TGTGCCAGCAGCTACCACCCCGGGACTAGAGGAGAGACCCAGTACTTC
TRBV5-1	TRBJ2-3	TRBD2	-	CASSLRAGTSDTQYF	TGCGCCAGCAGCTTAAGAGCGGGAACTTCCGATACGCAGTATTTT
TRBV5-1	TRBJ2-4	-	-	CASRAGEGNIQYF	TGCGCCAGCAGGGCAGGGGAAGGCAACATTCAGTACTTC